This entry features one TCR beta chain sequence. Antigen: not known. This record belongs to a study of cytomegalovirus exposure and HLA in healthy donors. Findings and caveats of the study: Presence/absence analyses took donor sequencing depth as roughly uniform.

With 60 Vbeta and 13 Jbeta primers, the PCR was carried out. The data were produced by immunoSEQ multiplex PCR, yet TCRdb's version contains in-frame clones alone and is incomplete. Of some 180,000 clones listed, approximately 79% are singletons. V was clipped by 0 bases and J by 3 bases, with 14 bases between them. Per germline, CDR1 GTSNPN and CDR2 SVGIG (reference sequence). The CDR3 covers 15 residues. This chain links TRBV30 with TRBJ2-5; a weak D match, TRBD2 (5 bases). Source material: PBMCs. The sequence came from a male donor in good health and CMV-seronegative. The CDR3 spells CAWSVRSGMKETQYF. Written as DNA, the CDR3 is TGTGCCTGGAGTGTTAGGAGCGGTATGAAAGAGACCCAGTACTTC.